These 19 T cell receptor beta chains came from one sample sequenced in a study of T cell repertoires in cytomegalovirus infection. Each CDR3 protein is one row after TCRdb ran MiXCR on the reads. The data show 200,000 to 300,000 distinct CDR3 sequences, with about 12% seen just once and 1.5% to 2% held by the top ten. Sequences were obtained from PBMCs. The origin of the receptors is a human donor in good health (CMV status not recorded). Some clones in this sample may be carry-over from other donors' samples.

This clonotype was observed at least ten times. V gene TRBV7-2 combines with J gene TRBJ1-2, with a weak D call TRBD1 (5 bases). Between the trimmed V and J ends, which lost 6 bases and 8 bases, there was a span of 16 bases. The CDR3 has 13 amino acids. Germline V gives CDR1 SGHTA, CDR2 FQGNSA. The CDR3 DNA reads TGTGCCAGCAGGTCCAGGGCCGCGGGGGGCTACACCTTC. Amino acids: CASRSRAAGGYTF.

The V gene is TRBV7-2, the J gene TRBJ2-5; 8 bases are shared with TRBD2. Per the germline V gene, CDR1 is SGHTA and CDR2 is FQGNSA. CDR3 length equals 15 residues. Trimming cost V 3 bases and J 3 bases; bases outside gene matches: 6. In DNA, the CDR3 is TGTGCCAGCAGCTTTAGCGGGGCGAGGGAAGAGACCCAGTACTTC. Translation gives CASSFSGAREETQYF.

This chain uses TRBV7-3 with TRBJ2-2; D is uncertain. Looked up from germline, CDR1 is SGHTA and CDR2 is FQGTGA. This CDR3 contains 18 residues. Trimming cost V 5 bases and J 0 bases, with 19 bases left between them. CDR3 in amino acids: CASSQGIHDLANTGELFF. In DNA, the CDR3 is TGTGCCAGCAGCCAAGGCATCCACGACCTAGCGAACACCGGGGAGCTGTTTTTT.

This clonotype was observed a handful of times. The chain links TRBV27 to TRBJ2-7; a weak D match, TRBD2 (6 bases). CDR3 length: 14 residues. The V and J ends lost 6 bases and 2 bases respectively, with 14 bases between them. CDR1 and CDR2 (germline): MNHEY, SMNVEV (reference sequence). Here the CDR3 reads CASRRTNPTYEQYF. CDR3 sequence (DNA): TGTGCCAGCAGGAGGACTAACCCAACCTACGAGCAGTACTTC.

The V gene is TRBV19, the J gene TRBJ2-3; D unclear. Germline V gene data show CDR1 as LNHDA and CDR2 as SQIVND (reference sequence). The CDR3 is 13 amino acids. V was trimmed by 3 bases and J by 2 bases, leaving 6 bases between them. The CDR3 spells CASSIGYTDTQYF. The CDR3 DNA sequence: TGTGCCAGTAGTATCGGTTACACAGATACGCAGTATTTT.

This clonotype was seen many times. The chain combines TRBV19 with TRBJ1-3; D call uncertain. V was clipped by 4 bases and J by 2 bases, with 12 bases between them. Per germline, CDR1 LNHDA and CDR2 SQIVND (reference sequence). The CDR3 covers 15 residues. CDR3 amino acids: CASSSTRNAGNTIYF. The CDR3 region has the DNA TGTGCCAGTAGTAGTACGAGGAACGCTGGAAACACCATATATTTT.

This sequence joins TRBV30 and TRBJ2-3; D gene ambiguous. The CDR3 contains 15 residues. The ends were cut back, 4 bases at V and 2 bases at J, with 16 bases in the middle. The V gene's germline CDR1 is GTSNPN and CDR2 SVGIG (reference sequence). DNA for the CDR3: TGTGCCTGGACCAGGAAGGAACTCCTCACAGATACGCAGTATTTT. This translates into CAWTRKELLTDTQYF. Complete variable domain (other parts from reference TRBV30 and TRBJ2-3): SQTIHQWPATLVQPVGSPLSLECTVEGTSNPNLYWYRQAAGRGLQLLFYSVGIGQISSEVPQNLSASRPQDRQFILSSKKLLLSDSGFYLCAWTRKELLTDTQYFGPGTRLTVL.

The chain's CDR3 is CASSPDRGGETEAFF. CDR3 nucleotides: TGTGCCAGCAGCCCTGACAGGGGAGGGGAGACTGAAGCTTTCTTT. J is TRBJ1-1 and V is TRBV5-6; 8 bases align to TRBD1. The J segment lost 5 bases and the V segment lost 4 bases, leaving 10 bases of the junction unmatched. CDR1 and CDR2 from the germline V gene are SGHDT and YYEEEE. The CDR3 extends over 15 amino acids.

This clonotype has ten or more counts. CDR3 loop: CASSSGWKGTRPQETQYF. Written as DNA, the CDR3 is TGTGCCAGCAGCTCAGGGTGGAAGGGGACCCGACCTCAAGAGACCCAGTACTTC. The chain recombines TRBV7-2 with TRBJ2-5, with D possibly called TRBD1 or TRBD2 (5 bases each). The CDR3 extends over 18 amino acids. Trimming took off 4 bases at V and 2 bases at J, with 23 bases between the two ends. CDR1 and CDR2 (germline): SGHTA, FQGNSA.

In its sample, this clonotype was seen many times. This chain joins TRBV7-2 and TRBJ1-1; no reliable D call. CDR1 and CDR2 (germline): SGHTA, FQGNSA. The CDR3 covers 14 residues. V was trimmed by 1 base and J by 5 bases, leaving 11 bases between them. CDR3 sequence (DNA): TGTGCCAGCAGCTTAGGCCGGGGAGGGACTGAAGCTTTCTTT. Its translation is CASSLGRGGTEAFF.

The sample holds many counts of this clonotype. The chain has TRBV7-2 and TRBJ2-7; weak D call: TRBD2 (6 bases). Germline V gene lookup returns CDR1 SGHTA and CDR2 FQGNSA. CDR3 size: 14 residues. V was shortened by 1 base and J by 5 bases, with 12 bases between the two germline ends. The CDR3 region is CASSLGRGFDEQYF. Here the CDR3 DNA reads TGTGCCAGCAGCTTAGGGCGGGGTTTTGACGAGCAGTACTTC.

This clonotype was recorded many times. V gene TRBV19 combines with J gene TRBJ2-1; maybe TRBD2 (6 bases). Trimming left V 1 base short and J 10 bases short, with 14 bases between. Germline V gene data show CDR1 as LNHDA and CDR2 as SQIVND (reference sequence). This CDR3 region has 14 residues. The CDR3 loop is CASSIGRESGEQFF. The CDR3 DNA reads TGTGCCAGTAGTATAGGTCGGGAGTCAGGCGAGCAGTTCTTC.

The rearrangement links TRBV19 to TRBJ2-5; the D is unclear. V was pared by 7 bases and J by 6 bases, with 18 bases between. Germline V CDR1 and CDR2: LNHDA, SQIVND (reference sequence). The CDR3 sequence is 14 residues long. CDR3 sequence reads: CASTPNMGTKTQYF. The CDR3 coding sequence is TGTGCCAGTACCCCAAATATGGGTACGAAGACCCAGTACTTC.

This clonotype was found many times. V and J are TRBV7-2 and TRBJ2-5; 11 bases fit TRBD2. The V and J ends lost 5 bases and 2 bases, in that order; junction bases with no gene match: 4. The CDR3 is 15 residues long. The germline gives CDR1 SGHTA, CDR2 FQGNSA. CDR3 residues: CASSRLAGIQETQYF. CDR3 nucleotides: TGTGCCAGCAGCCGACTAGCGGGGATACAAGAGACCCAGTACTTC. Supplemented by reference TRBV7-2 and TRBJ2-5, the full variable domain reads GAGVSQSPSNKVTEKGKDVELRCDPISGHTALYWYRQSLGQGLEFLIYFQGNSAPDKSGLPSDRFSAERTGGSVSTLTIQRTQQEDSAVYLCASSRLAGIQETQYFGPGTRLLVL.

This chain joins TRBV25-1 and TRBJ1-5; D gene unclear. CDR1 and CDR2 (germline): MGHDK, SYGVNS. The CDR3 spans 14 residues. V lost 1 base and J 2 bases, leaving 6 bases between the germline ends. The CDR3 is CASSEFGGNQPQHF. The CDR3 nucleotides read TGTGCCAGCAGTGAATTCGGTGGCAATCAGCCCCAGCATTTT.

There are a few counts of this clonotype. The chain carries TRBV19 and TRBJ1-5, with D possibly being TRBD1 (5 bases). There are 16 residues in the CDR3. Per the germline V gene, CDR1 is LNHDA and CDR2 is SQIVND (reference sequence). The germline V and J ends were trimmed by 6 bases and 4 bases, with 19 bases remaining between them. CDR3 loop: CASSGLTVPPNQPQHF. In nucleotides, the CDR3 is TGTGCCAGTAGCGGCTTGACAGTACCCCCGAATCAGCCCCAGCATTTT.

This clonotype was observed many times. CDR3 region: CASSLDRNEAFF. Here the CDR3 DNA reads TGTGCCAGCAGCTTAGACCGCAATGAAGCTTTCTTT. V and J are TRBV7-2 and TRBJ1-1; D remains ambiguous. The CDR3 sequence is 12 residues long. Germline V gene data show CDR1 as SGHTA and CDR2 as FQGNSA. V shed 1 base and J shed 7 bases, with 7 bases lying between them.

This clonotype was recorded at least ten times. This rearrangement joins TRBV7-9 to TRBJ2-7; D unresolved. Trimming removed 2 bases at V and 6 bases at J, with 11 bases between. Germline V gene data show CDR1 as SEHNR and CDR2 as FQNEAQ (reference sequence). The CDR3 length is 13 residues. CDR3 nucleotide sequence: TGTGCCAGCAGCTTACCGGGCCCTTTCGAGCAGTACTTC. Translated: CASSLPGPFEQYF.

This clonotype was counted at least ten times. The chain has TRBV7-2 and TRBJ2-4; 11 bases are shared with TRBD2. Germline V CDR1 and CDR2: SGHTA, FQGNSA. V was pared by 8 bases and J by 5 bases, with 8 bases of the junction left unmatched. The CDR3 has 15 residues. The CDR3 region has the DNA TGTGCCAGCCGGCCCCCGGGACTAGCGGAAAACATTCAGTACTTC. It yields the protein CASRPPGLAENIQYF.